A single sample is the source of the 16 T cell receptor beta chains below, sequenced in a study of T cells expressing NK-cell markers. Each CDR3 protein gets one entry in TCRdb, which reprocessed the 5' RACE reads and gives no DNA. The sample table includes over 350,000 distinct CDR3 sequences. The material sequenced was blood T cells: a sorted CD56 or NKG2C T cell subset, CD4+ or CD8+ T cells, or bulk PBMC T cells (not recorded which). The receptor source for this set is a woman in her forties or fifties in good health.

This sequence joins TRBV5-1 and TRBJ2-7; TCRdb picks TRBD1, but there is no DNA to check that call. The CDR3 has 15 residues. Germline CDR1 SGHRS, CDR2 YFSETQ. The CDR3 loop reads CASSPTGQRAYEQYF.

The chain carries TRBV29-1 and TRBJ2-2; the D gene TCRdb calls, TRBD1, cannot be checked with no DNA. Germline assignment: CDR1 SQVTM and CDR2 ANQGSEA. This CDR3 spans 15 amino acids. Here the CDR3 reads CSVATGPLNTGELFF.

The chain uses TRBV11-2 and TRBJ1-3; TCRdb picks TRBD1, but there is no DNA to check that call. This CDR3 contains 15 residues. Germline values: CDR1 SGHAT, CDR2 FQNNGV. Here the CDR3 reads CASPQVGAQGNTIYF.

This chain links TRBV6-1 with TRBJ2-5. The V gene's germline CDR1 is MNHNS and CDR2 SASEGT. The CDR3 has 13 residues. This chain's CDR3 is CASSGNSAETQYF.

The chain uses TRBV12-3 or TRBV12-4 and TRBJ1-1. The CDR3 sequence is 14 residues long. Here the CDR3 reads CASSLVAFDTEAFF.

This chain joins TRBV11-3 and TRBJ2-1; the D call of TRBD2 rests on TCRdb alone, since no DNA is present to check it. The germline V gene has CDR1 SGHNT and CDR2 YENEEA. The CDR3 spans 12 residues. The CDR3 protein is CASSPSPNEQFF.

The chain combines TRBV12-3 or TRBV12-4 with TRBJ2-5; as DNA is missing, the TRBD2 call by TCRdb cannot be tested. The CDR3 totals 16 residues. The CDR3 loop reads CASSFEREGGQETQYF.

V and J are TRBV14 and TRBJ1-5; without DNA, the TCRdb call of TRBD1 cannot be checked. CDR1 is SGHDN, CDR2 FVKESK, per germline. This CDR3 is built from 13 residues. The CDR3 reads CASSQWGNQPQHF.

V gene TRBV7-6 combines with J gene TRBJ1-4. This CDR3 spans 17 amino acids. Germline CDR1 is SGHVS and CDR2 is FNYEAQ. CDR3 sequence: CASSLTSGGGTNEKLFF.

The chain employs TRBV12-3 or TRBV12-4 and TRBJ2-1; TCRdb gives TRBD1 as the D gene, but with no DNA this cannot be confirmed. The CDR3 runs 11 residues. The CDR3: CASHGGARQFF.

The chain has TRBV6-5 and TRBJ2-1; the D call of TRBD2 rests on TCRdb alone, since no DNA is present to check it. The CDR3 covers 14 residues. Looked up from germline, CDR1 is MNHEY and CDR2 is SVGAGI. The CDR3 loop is CASWTSGRLNEQFF.

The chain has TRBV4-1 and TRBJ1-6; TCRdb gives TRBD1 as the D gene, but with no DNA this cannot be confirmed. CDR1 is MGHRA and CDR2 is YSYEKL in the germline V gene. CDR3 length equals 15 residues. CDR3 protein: CASSPQTGNNSPLHF.

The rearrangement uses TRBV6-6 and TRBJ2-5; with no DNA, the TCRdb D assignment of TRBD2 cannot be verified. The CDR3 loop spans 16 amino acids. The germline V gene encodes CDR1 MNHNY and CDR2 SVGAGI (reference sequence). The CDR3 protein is CASSRTSGMGGETQYF.

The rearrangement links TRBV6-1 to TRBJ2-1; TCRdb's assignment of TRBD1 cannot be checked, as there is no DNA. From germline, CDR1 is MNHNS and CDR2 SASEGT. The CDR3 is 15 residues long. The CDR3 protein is CASSEEGRTYNEQFF.

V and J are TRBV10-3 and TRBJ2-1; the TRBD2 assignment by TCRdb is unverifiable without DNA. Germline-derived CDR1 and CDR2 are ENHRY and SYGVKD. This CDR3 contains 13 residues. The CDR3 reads CATRLDSYNEQFF.

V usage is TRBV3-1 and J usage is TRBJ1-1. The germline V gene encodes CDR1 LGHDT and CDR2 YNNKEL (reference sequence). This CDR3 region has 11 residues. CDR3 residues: CASSRNGEAFF.